This record concerns one T cell receptor beta chain sequence. The antigen remains undetermined. Via 5' RACE with UMI labels, TRB cDNA libraries were prepared. TCRdb reworked the 5' RACE reads into one entry per CDR3 protein, no DNA. The sample table includes 120,000 or so distinct CDR3 sequences. The sample is drawn from a study of CXCR3-negative and CXCR3-positive naive CD8 T cells. Study overall: Sequencing brought in 150 million or so TRB reads altogether, and each library got about 1.5 +/- 0.3 million.

CD45RO-CCR7+CD27+CD95- defined naive CD8+ T cells. Germline V gene data show CDR1 as DFQATT and CDR2 as SNEGSKA (reference sequence). The CDR3 has 12 residues. Study-wide results and limits: Relative to CXCR3-negative naive cells, CXCR3-positive naive cells had more hydrophobic TRB CDR3s. Naive subsets were similarly diverse, while memory CD8+ repertoires were much less diverse.

The rearrangement uses TRBV20-1 and TRBJ2-7. The TCR was taken from a human donor in good health. Some clones in this sample may be carry-over from other donors' samples. The sequencing input was naive CXCR3+ CD8+ T cells from blood. This sample's subset: CD45RO-CCR7+CD27+CD95- naive CD8+ T cells expressing CXCR3 (TNR3+). CDR3 residues: CSARVSGYEQYF.